This entry describes one TCR beta chain. The antigen is not known. This specimen belongs to a study of shared clonotypes between healthy human individuals. This CDR3 spans 13 amino acids. Trimming removed 3 bases from V and 1 base from J, with 7 bases in between. In germline, CDR1 is LNHDA, CDR2 SQIVND (reference sequence). Unsorted PBMC replicate PCRs drew on around 300 ng DNA, representing approximately 31,000 T cell genomes. Authors' data handling: ImmunoSEQ sequences covered only the junction and lacked quality scores; filtering therefore differed. The data were produced by immunoSEQ multiplex PCR, yet TCRdb's version contains in-frame clones alone and is incomplete. The V and J calls and clone size come from that table; D and trimming were worked out from the DNA. The data hold more than 400,000 clones, with 65% to 85% observed a single time. Study findings and constraints: How much donors shared clonotypes was expected to be affected by sequencing depth.

The sample comprised PBMCs. This clonotype was obtained from a woman aged 40 to 50 in good health. Some clones in this sample may be carry-over from other donors' samples. The chain carries TRBV19 and TRBJ2-7; D remains ambiguous. CDR3 bases: TGTGCCAGTAGTATGGTCGGATCCTACGAGCAGTACTTC. Translated, it gives CASSMVGSYEQYF.